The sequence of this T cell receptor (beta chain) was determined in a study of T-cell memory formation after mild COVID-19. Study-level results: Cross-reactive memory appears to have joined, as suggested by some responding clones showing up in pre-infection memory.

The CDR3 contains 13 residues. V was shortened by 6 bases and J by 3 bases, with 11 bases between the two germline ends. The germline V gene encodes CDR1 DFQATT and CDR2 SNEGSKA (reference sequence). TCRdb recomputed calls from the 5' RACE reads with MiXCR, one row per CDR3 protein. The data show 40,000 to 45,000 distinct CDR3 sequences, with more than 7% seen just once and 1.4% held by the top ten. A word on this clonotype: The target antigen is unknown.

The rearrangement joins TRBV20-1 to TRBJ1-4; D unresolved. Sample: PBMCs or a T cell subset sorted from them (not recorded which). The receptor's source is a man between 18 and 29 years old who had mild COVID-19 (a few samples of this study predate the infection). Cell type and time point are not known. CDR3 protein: CSATTAANEKLFF. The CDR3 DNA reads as TGCAGTGCAACTACGGCAGCTAATGAAAAACTGTTTTTT.